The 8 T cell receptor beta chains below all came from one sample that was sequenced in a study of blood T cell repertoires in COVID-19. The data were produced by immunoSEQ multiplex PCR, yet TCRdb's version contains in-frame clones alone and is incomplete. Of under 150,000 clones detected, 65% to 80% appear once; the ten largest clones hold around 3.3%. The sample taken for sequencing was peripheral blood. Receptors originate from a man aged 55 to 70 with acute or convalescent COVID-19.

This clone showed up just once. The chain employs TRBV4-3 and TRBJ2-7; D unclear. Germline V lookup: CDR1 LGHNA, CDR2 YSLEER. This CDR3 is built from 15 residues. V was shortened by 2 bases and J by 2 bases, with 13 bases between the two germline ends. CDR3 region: CASSQSRVGTYEQYF. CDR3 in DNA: TGCGCCAGCAGCCAAAGTCGCGTCGGTACCTACGAGCAGTACTTC.

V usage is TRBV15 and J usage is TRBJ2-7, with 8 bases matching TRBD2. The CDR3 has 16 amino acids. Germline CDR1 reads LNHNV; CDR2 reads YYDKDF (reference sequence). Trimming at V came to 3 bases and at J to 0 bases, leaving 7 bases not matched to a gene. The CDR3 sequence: CATSRELAATSYEQYF. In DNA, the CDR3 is TGTGCCACCAGCAGGGAACTAGCGGCTACCTCCTACGAGCAGTACTTC.

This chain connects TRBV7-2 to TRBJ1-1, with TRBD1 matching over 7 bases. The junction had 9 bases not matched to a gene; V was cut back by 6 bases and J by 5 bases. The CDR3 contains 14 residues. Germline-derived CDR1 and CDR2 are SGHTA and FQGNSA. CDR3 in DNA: TGTGCCAGCAGTCAGGGCGACAGGGCGACTGAAGCTTTCTTT. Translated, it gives CASSQGDRATEAFF. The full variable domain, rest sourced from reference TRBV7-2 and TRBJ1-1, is GAGVSQSPSNKVTEKGKDVELRCDPISGHTALYWYRQSLGQGLEFLIYFQGNSAPDKSGLPSDRFSAERTGGSVSTLTIQRTQQEDSAVYLCASSQGDRATEAFFGQGTRLTVV.

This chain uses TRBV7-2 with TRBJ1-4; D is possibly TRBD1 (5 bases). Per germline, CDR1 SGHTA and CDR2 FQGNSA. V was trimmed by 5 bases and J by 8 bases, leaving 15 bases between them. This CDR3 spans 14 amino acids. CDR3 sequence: CASSPGPGGEKLFF. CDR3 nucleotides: TGTGCCAGCAGCCCCGGTCCGGGGGGGGAAAAACTGTTTTTT.

CDR3 loop: CASSHQTGEQYF. In DNA, the CDR3 is TGCGCCAGCAGCCACCAGACGGGCGAGCAGTACTTC. V gene TRBV4-3 combines with J gene TRBJ2-7; no firm D call. The CDR3 is 12 residues long. Germline V gives CDR1 LGHNA, CDR2 YSLEER. V shed 3 bases and J shed 6 bases, with 9 bases lying between them.

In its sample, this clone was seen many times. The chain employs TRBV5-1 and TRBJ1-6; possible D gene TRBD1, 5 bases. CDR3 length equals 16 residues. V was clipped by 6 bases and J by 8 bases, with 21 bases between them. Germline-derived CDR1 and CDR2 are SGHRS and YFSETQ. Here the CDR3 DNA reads TGCGCCAGCACTGCAGGGTCGTACTCCCGGGATTCACCCCTCCACTTT. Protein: CASTAGSYSRDSPLHF. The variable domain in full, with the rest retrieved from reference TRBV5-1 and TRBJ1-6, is KAGVTQTPRYLIKTRGQQVTLSCSPISGHRSVSWYQQTPGQGLQFLFEYFSETQRNKGNFPGRFSGRQFSNSRSEMNVSTLELGDSALYLCASTAGSYSRDSPLHFGNGTRLTVT.

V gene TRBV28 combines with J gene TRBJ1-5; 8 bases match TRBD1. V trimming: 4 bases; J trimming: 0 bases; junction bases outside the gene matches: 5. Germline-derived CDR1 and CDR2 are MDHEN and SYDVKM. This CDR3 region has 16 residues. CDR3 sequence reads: CASSSSGTGSNQPQHF. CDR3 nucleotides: TGTGCCAGCAGTTCCTCCGGGACAGGTAGCAATCAGCCCCAGCATTTT.

The DNA of the CDR3 is TGTGCCAGCAGCTTATGGATGACAGGGGCCTCGACTTATGGCTACACCTTC. As protein: CASSLWMTGASTYGYTF. This chain links TRBV7-2 with TRBJ1-2, with 8 positions matching TRBD1. V was clipped by 2 bases and J by 5 bases; unmatched bases: 13. The CDR3 totals 17 residues. Germline-derived CDR1 and CDR2 are SGHTA and FQGNSA.